This T cell receptor (beta chain) comes out of a study of T cell responses to AZD1222 COVID-19 vaccine. Findings and caveats of the study: Seropositive at baseline were only 5 or 6 AZD1222 recipients.

The table came from immunoSEQ multiplex PCR; TCRdb's copy has only in-frame clones and leaves some out. The data hold roughly 77,000 clones, with approximately 90% observed a single time. Trimming took 3 bases from V and 3 from J, leaving 10 bases between them. Germline V CDR1 and CDR2: SGHTA, FQGNSA. This CDR3 has 14 residues. This clone was detected only a few times. Its specificity is not known. This sequence was found in an adult in good health. This specimen was peripheral blood, taken on day 0 of MenACWY control vaccination. The genes are TRBV7-2 and TRBJ2-3, with a weak D call TRBD1 (5 bases). CDR3 protein: CASSLRKGTDTQYF. Here the CDR3 DNA reads TGTGCCAGCAGCTTGCGTAAGGGGACAGATACGCAGTATTTT. The full variable domain, in which reference TRBV7-2 and TRBJ2-3 provide the parts outside the CDR3, is GAGVSQSPSNKVTEKGKDVELRCDPISGHTALYWYRQSLGQGLEFLIYFQGNSAPDKSGLPSDRFSAERTGGSVSTLTIQRTQQEDSAVYLCASSLRKGTDTQYFGPGTRLTVL.